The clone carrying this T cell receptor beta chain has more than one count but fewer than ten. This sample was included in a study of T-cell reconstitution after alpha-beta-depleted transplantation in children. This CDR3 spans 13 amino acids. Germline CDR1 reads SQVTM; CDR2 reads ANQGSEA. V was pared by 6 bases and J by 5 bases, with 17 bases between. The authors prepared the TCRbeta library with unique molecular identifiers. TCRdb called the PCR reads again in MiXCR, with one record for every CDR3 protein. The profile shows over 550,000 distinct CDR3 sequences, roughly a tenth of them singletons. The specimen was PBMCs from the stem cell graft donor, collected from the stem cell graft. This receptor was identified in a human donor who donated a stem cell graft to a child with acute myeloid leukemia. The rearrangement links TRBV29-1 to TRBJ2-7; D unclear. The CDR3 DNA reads TGCAGCGTCAAACACTATACCCCTCACGAGCAGTACTTC. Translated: CSVKHYTPHEQYF.